Here is one T cell receptor (beta chain) with its context. Looked up from germline, CDR1 is SGHDN and CDR2 is FVKESK. The germline V and J ends were trimmed by 5 bases and 2 bases, with 12 bases remaining between them. The CDR3 consists of 14 residues. The data are from a study of technical replicates of blood from several donors. Produced via immunoSEQ multiplex PCR; TCRdb's table is partial and in-frame only. This table holds approximately 82,000 clones, roughly 94% found once. Material for sequencing was T cells isolated from PBMCs. The genes are TRBV14 and TRBJ2-5; a possible D gene is TRBD2 (6 bases). The TCR comes from a human donor in good health. This CDR3 reads CASSRRDGQETQYF. In DNA, the CDR3 is TGTGCCAGCAGCAGGCGGGACGGACAAGAGACCCAGTACTTC. Complete variable domain (other parts from reference TRBV14 and TRBJ2-5): EAGVTQFPSHSVIEKGQTVTLRCDPISGHDNLYWYRRVMGKEIKFLLHFVKESKQDESGMPNNRFLAERTGGTYSTLKVQPAELEDSGVYFCASSRRDGQETQYFGPGTRLLVL.